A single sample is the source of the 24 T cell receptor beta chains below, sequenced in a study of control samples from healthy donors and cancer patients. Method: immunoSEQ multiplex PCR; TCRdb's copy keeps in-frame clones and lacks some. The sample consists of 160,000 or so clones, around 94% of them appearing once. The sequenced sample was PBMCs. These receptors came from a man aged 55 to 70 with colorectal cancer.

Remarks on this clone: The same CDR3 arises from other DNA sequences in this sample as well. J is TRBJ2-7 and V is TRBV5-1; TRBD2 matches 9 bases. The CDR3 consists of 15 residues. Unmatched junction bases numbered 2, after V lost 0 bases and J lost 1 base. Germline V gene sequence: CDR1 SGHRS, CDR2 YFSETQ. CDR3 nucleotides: TGCGCCAGCAGCTTGGGCGGGGGGGCGTCCTACGAGCAGTACTTC. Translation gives CASSLGGGASYEQYF. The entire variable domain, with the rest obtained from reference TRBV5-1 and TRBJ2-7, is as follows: KAGVTQTPRYLIKTRGQQVTLSCSPISGHRSVSWYQQTPGQGLQFLFEYFSETQRNKGNFPGRFSGRQFSNSRSEMNVSTLELGDSALYLCASSLGGGASYEQYFGPGTRLTVT.

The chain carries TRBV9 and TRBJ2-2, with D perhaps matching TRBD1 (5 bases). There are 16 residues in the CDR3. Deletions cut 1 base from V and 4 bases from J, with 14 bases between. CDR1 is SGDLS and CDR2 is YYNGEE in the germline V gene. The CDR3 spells CASSVTLTATTGELFF. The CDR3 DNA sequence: TGTGCCAGCAGCGTAACCCTGACAGCTACCACCGGGGAGCTGTTTTTT.

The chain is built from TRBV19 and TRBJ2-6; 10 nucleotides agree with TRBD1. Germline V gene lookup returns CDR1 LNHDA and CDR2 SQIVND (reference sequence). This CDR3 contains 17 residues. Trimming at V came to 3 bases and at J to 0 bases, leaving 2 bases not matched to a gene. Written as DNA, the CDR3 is TGTGCCAGTAGTATCGGGACAGGGGTCTCTGGGGCCAACGTCCTGACTTTC. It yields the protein CASSIGTGVSGANVLTF.

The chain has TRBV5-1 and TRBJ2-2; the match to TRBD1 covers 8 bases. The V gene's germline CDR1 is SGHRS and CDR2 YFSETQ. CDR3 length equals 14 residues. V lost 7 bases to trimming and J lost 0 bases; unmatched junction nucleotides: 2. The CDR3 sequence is CASRDRTNTGELFF. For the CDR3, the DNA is TGCGCCAGCCGGGACAGGACGAACACCGGGGAGCTGTTTTTT.

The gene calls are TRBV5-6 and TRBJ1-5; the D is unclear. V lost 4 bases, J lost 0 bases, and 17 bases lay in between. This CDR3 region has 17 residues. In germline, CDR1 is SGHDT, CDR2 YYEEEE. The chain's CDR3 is CASSRRVAAYSNQPQHF. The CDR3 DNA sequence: TGTGCCAGCAGCCGGAGGGTGGCAGCTTATAGCAATCAGCCCCAGCATTTT.

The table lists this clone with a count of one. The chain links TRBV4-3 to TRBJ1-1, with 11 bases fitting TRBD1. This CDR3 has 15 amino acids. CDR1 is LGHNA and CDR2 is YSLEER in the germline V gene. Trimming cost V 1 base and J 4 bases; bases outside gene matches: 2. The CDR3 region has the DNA TGCGCCAGCAGCCAAGGAGGGACAGGGGGCACTGAAGCTTTCTTT. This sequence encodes CASSQGGTGGTEAFF.

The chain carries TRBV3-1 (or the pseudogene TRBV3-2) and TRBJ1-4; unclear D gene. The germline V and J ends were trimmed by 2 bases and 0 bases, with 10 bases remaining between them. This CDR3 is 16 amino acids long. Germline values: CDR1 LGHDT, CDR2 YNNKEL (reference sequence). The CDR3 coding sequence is TGTGCCAGCAGCCAATCCCATCCTGCAACTAATGAAAAACTGTTTTTT. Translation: CASSQSHPATNEKLFF.

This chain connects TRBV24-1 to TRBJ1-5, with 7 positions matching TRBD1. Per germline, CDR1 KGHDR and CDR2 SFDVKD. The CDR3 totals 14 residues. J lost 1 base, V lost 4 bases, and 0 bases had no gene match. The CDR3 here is CATSDRGSNQPQHF. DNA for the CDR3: TGTGCCACCAGTGACAGGGGGAGCAATCAGCCCCAGCATTTT.

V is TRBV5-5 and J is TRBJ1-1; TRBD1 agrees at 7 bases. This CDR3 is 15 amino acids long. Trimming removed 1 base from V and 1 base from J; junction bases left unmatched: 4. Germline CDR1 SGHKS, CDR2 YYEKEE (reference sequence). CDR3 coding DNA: TGTGCCAGCAGCTTGTATGAGGGGGCGAACACTGAAGCTTTCTTT. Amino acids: CASSLYEGANTEAFF.

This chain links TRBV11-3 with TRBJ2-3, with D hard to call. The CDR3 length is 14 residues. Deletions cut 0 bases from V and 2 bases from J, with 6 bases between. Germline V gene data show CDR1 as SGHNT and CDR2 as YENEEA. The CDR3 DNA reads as TGTGCCAGCAGCTTAGAGTCCTTCACAGATACGCAGTATTTT. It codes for CASSLESFTDTQYF.

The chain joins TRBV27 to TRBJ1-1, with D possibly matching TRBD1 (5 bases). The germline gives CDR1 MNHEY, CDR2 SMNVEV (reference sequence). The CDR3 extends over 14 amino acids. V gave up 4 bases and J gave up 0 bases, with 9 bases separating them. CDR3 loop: CASSWAGMNTEAFF. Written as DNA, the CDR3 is TGTGCCAGCAGTTGGGCAGGGATGAACACTGAAGCTTTCTTT.

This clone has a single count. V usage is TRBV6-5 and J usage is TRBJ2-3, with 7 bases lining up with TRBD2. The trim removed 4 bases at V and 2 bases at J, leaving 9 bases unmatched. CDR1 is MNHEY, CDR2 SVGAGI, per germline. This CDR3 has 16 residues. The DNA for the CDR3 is TGTGCCAGCAGTTCGGCGGGGGTCCTACACACAGATACGCAGTATTTT. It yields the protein CASSSAGVLHTDTQYF.

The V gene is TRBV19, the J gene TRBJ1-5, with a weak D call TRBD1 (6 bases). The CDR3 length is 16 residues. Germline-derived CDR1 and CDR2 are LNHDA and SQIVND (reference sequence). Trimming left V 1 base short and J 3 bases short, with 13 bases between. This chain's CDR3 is CASSIGPGTLNQPQHF. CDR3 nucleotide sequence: TGTGCCAGTAGTATAGGCCCCGGGACACTCAATCAGCCCCAGCATTTT.

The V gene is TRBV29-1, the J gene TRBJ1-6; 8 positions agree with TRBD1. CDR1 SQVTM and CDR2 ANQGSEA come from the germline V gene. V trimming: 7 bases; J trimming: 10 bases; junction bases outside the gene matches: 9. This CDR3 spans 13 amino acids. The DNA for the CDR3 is TGCAGCGCCGGCCAGGGGGCAGGGTCACCCCTCCACTTT. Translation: CSAGQGAGSPLHF.

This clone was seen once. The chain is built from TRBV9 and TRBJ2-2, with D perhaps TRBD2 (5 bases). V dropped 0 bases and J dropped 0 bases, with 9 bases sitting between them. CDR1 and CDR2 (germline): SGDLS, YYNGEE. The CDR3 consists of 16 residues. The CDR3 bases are TGTGCCAGCAGCGTAGATAGCGCAACGAACACCGGGGAGCTGTTTTTT. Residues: CASSVDSATNTGELFF.

CDR3 protein: CASSLEWDRGNGYTF. The CDR3 DNA reads TGCGCCAGCAGCTTGGAGTGGGACAGGGGAAATGGCTACACCTTC. J is TRBJ1-2 and V is TRBV5-1; the match to TRBD1 covers 10 bases. V dropped 0 bases and J dropped 6; count of bases not matched to a gene: 5. Per germline, CDR1 SGHRS and CDR2 YFSETQ. There are 15 residues in the CDR3.

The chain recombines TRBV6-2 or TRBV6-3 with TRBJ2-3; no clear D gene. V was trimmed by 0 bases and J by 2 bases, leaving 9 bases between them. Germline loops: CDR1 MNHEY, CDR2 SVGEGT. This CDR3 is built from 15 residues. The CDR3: CASSYSTAYTDTQYF. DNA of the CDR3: TGTGCCAGCAGTTACTCTACGGCCTACACAGATACGCAGTATTTT.

CDR3 sequence (DNA): TGTGCCAGCAGTTTTGTAGGACGTCTAGATACGCAGTATTTT. Residues: CASSFVGRLDTQYF. This chain links TRBV28 with TRBJ2-3; D not resolved. Trimming took off 3 bases at V and 5 bases at J, with 12 bases between the two ends. Germline V CDR1 and CDR2: MDHEN, SYDVKM. This CDR3 is 14 amino acids long.

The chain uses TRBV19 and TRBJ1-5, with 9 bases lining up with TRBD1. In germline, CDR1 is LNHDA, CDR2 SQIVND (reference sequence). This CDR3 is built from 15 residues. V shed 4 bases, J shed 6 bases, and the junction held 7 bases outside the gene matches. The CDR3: CASSTQTGGIQPQHF. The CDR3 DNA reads TGTGCCAGTAGTACCCAGACAGGGGGAATTCAGCCCCAGCATTTT.

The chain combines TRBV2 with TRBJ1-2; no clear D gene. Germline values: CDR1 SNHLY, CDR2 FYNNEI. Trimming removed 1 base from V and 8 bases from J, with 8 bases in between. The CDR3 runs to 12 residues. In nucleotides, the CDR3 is TGTGCCAGCAGTGAAGTAGTTGAGGGCTACACCTTC. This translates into CASSEVVEGYTF. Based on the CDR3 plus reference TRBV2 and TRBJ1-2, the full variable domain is EPEVTQTPSHQVTQMGQEVILRCVPISNHLYFYWYRQILGQKVEFLVSFYNNEISEKSEIFDDQFSVERPDGSNFTLKIRSTKLEDSAMYFCASSEVVEGYTFGSGTRLTVV.

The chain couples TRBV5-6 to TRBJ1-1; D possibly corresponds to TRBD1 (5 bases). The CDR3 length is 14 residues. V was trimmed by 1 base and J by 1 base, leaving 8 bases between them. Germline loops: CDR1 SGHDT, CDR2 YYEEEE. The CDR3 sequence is CASSLPGGNTEAFF. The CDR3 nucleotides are TGTGCCAGCAGCTTGCCGGGGGGGAACACTGAAGCTTTCTTT.

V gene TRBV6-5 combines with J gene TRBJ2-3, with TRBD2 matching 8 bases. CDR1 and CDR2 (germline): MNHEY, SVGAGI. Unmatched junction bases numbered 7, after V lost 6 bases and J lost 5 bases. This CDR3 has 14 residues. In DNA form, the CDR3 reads TGTGCCAGCAGGCTTAGCGGGGCGGGAGATACGCAGTATTTT. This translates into CASRLSGAGDTQYF.

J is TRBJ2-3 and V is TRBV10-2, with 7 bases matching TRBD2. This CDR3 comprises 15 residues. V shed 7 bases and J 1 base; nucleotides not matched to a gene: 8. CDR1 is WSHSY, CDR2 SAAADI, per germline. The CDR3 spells CASTLGAGGTDTQYF. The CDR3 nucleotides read TGCGCCAGCACCCTAGGGGCGGGGGGCACAGATACGCAGTATTTT.

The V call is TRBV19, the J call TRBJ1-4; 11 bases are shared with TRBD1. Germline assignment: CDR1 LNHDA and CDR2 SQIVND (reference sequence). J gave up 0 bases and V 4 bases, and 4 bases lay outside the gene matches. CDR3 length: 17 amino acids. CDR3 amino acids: CASSNPGQGATNEKLFF. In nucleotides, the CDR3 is TGTGCCAGTAGTAATCCGGGACAGGGGGCAACTAATGAAAAACTGTTTTTT.